This T cell receptor (beta chain) was identified in a study of OX40 agonist ivuxolimab in advanced cancers. Produced via immunoSEQ multiplex PCR; TCRdb's table is partial and in-frame only. The data contain some 70,000 clones, 88% of them singletons. Notes on this clone: Antigen: not known.

Findings of the study overall: Certain nonresponders additionally had low normalized T-cell clonal expansion.

V was trimmed by 5 bases and J by 4 bases, leaving 18 bases between them. CDR1 is SGHDT, CDR2 YYEEEE, per germline. The CDR3 is made up of 15 amino acids. The specimen comprised CD4+ or CD8+ T cells sorted from blood, sampled in a trial of the OX40 agonist ivuxolimab. This clonotype originated in an adult with an advanced solid tumor such as melanoma, head and neck, liver or kidney cancer. This chain connects TRBV5-6 to TRBJ1-1, with D maybe TRBD1 (5 bases). For the CDR3, the DNA is TGTGCCAGCAGTTTTGCTCCGAGGGGCCGCACTGAAGCTTTCTTT. This translates into CASSFAPRGRTEAFF.